This T cell receptor beta chain stems from a study of blood T cells in healthy people across ages. Background on the study: Per every two T cells, about one barcoded beta molecule was captured by template switching.

Isolating PBMCs gave at least 6.5 million of these cells per sample. Per germline, CDR1 MNHNY and CDR2 SVGAGI (reference sequence). This CDR3 has 13 amino acids. To note about this clonotype: Its antigen remains unidentified. The junction departs from the called germline gene at one end, perhaps through a read error.

The second PCR ran roughly 6 to 11 cycles with a sample-barcoded 5' primer and J-beta primers. MiXCR was run by TCRdb on the 5' RACE reads, yielding one entry per CDR3 protein. The sample lists 1.5 million to 2 million distinct CDR3 sequences, 25% to 30% seen once, with more than 6% in the top ten. Notes on the study in general: Naive T cell percentage showed a strong correlation with the diversity of TCR beta. Diversity of TCR beta per million T cells declined in a roughly linear way with age.

V is TRBV6-6 and J is TRBJ1-5, with D tentatively TRBD1 (6 bases). The origin of this receptor is a woman in her twenties or thirties in good health. Sample: blood. In DNA form, the CDR3 reads TGTGCCAGTACGACAGGAGGTAATCGGCCCCAGCATTTT. It yields the protein CASTTGGNRPQHF.